This TCR beta chain came from a study of blood T cell repertoires in COVID-19 (dated by TCRdb to the early 2020s). Regarding the study in general: Samples from collaborators originated in the United States, Italy and Spain and spanned both the acute and convalescent phases of COVID-19. The prospective study material was composed of cDNA or gDNA derived from T cells, B-cell-depleted T cells, or PBMCs. The dataset comprised deeply sampled blood TCRbeta repertoires from subjects exposed to, actively infected with, or recovered from COVID-19. The repertoires were made available in a free public database intended to serve as a resource for research on the immune response to SARS-CoV-2. Samples were obtained from the ongoing ImmuneRACE study (first 160 participants) and from about 1,300 subjects provided by 6 global collaborators. The sample metadata nearly always contained a de-identified subject ID, COVID-19 status, age in years and sex. Where available, HLA class I and class II types were taken from metadata supplied by the sample provider and were not determined by assay-based typing. The investigation overall reported the following: The amount of clinical and demographic metadata varied by source and participant and was provided uncurated.

About this clone itself: The clone's antigen remains unknown. No clone much larger than this one lies a single base away; base qualities are absent.

Each collaborating institution followed its own protocols to collect whole blood in K2EDTA tubes. Collaborator samples were shipped for TCRbeta analysis as frozen whole blood, isolated PBMCs, or DNA extracted from either sample type. The CDR3 goes from the cysteine to the phenylalanine over 13 residues. The kept DNA is CDR3 alone, 39 bases in frame from the first base. The germline V gene (reference sequence) specifies LGHDT as CDR1 and YNNKEL as CDR2. The junction carries 16 bases between V and J, which are trimmed by 0 bases and 14 bases respectively. TCRbeta CDR3 regions were amplified from genomic DNA by means of the immunoSEQ Assay, a bias-controlled multiplex PCR. The authors processed their data as follows. Nucleated cell counts per sample were estimated from amplification of reference gene primers within the assay. Sequence reads were collapsed and filtered to measure the absolute abundance of every unique TCRbeta CDR3 rearrangement. For each sample, productive Simpson clonality was calculated as the square root of Simpson's diversity index across productive rearrangements. Entries here come from immuneACCESS through TCRdb and include only in-frame sequences with V and J called. Some clones fail to appear in such tables; in the studies checked, an unresolved V gene covers under half of the shortfall, and the cause of the remainder is unknown. That table is the source of V, J and clone size, and D and trimming were worked out from the DNA. This sample is represented by 270,000 or so clones; less than 85% of them were singletons. Less than 4% of the sample comes from the top ten.

The chain was built from TRBV3-1 (or the pseudogene TRBV3-2) and TRBJ1-2; the D region possibly corresponds to TRBD1 (6 bases align). The sequenced sample consisted of peripheral blood. The TCR was taken from a woman under 30 with acute or convalescent COVID-19. The DNA sequence is as follows: TGTGCCAGCAGCCAAGATTCGGCCAGGGGTTCTACCTTC. Translated, it reads CASSQDSARGSTF.